Listed below are T cell receptor beta chains from one sample, sequenced in a study of blood T cell repertoires in COVID-19. The repertoire was sequenced with immunoSEQ multiplex PCR; TCRdb's copy has only in-frame clones and lacks some. The sample carries about 24,000 clones, approximately 86% recorded once. The sample was peripheral blood. These receptors were collected from a human donor with acute or convalescent COVID-19. The donor label of this sample is uncertain. The CDR3 runs from the conserved cysteine through the conserved F or W. The order of the fields is clone size, D gene, V gene, J gene, CDR3 protein, CDR3 DNA. A D gene is named only where the DNA matches it firmly. Expanded clones get a size class; other rows say once, few or many, or leave the size out.

clone_size: NA; d_call: TRBD2; v_call: TRBV30; j_call: TRBJ2-5; cdr3_aa: CAWSPSGLAETQYF; cdr3_nt: TGTGCCTGGAGCCCCTCGGGACTAGCAGAGACCCAGTACTTC
clone_size: NA; d_call: TRBD1; v_call: TRBV19; j_call: TRBJ1-2; cdr3_aa: CASIARQGLSYGYTF; cdr3_nt: TGTGCCAGCATCGCCCGACAGGGTTTGTCATATGGCTACACCTTC
clone_size: NA; d_call: NA; v_call: TRBV7-8; j_call: TRBJ1-2; cdr3_aa: CASSLFGQIRIEDYGYTF; cdr3_nt: TGTGCCAGCAGCTTATTTGGCCAAATCAGAATAGAGGACTATGGCTACACCTTC
clone_size: NA; d_call: TRBD1; v_call: TRBV7-9; j_call: TRBJ1-4; cdr3_aa: CASSSWDRGYEKLFF; cdr3_nt: TGTGCCAGCAGCTCCTGGGACAGGGGATATGAAAAACTGTTTTTT
clone_size: NA; d_call: TRBD1; v_call: TRBV27; j_call: TRBJ1-6; cdr3_aa: CASSLRQGYSYNSPLHF; cdr3_nt: TGTGCCAGCAGTTTGCGACAGGGGTACTCCTATAATTCACCCCTCCACTTT
clone_size: few; d_call: TRBD1; v_call: TRBV2; j_call: TRBJ1-5; cdr3_aa: CASSPDRGRQPQHF; cdr3_nt: TGTGCCAGCAGCCCGGACAGGGGGCGCCAGCCCCAGCATTTT
clone_size: NA; d_call: NA; v_call: TRBV5-4; j_call: TRBJ2-1; cdr3_aa: CASSLSWQDEQFF; cdr3_nt: TGTGCCAGCAGCTTGTCCTGGCAGGATGAGCAGTTCTTC
clone_size: NA; d_call: TRBD2; v_call: TRBV6-5; j_call: TRBJ2-6; cdr3_aa: CASSGGGAGANVLTF; cdr3_nt: TGTGCCAGCAGCGGCGGGGGAGCTGGGGCCAACGTCCTGACTTTC
clone_size: few; d_call: NA; v_call: TRBV5-1; j_call: TRBJ1-6; cdr3_aa: CASSLADGFDSPLHF; cdr3_nt: TGCGCCAGCAGCTTGGCTGACGGGTTTGATTCACCCCTCCACTTT
clone_size: NA; d_call: TRBD1; v_call: TRBV19; j_call: TRBJ2-7; cdr3_aa: CASSTSGTGGGYEQYF; cdr3_nt: TGTGCCAGTAGTACCTCCGGGACAGGGGGTGGTTACGAGCAGTACTTC
clone_size: NA; d_call: NA; v_call: TRBV7-9; j_call: TRBJ1-3; cdr3_aa: CASSFLAVEDGIHTIYF; cdr3_nt: TGTGCCAGCAGCTTCTTGGCGGTTGAGGACGGGATACACACCATATATTTT
clone_size: once; d_call: NA; v_call: TRBV2; j_call: TRBJ2-5; cdr3_aa: CASLGTRQETQYF; cdr3_nt: TGTGCCAGCCTAGGGACTCGACAAGAGACCCAGTACTTC
clone_size: NA; d_call: NA; v_call: TRBV27; j_call: TRBJ2-3; cdr3_aa: CASRARSFDLDTQYF; cdr3_nt: TGTGCCAGCAGGGCACGCTCCTTCGATCTCGATACGCAGTATTTT
clone_size: NA; d_call: NA; v_call: TRBV30; j_call: TRBJ1-2; cdr3_aa: CAWSAQGCYGYTF; cdr3_nt: TGTGCCTGGAGTGCACAGGGATGCTATGGCTACACCTTC
clone_size: NA; d_call: NA; v_call: TRBV6-5; j_call: TRBJ2-5; cdr3_aa: CASSQGRAETQYF; cdr3_nt: TGTGCCAGCAGCCAGGGAAGGGCGGAGACCCAGTACTTC
clone_size: NA; d_call: TRBD2; v_call: TRBV29-1; j_call: TRBJ2-1; cdr3_aa: CSVEGSSGGSSYNEQFF; cdr3_nt: TGCAGCGTTGAAGGGTCTAGCGGAGGGAGCTCCTACAATGAGCAGTTCTTC
clone_size: NA; d_call: TRBD2; v_call: TRBV2; j_call: TRBJ2-7; cdr3_aa: CASSRPGGSSYEQYF; cdr3_nt: TGTGCCAGCAGCCGACCGGGAGGGAGCTCCTACGAGCAGTACTTC
clone_size: once; d_call: TRBD1; v_call: TRBV10-3; j_call: TRBJ1-1; cdr3_aa: CAISEHGGQGSMNTEAFF; cdr3_nt: TGTGCCATCAGTGAACACGGGGGACAGGGGAGTATGAACACTGAAGCTTTCTTT
clone_size: NA; d_call: TRBD1; v_call: TRBV10-3; j_call: TRBJ2-2; cdr3_aa: CATKGQTYTGELFF; cdr3_nt: TGTGCCACCAAGGGACAGACCTACACCGGGGAGCTGTTTTTT